This entry features one TCR beta chain sequence. Measured with immunoSEQ multiplex PCR; TCRdb has only the in-frame clones, and not every one. The sample has 70,000 to 80,000 clones; 90% to 95% are singletons. The sample belongs to a study of technical replicates of blood from a few donors. This CDR3 has 15 residues. From germline, CDR1 is SGDLS and CDR2 YYNGEE. The V and J ends lost 0 bases and 5 bases, in that order; junction bases with no gene match: 6. Sequencing was performed on T cells isolated from PBMCs. This sequence was found in a human donor in good health. Some clones in this sample may be carry-over from other donors' samples. V usage is TRBV9 and J usage is TRBJ2-7; TRBD1 matches 9 bases. DNA for the CDR3: TGTGCCAGCAGCGTAGTTGAGGGACAGGGCCACGAGCAGTACTTC. Translating gives CASSVVEGQGHEQYF.